This TCR beta chain was identified during a study of cytomegalovirus exposure and HLA in healthy donors. In the PCR, 60 Vbeta and 13 Jbeta primers were used. Assay used: immunoSEQ multiplex PCR; TCRdb lists only in-frame clones, some missing. The sample carries 200,000 to 250,000 clones, over 75% recorded once. CDR3 length equals 13 residues. The germline gives CDR1 WNHNN, CDR2 SYGVQD (reference sequence). A word on this clone: The antigen is unknown.

Study findings and constraints: For TCR beta chains, V- and J-gene trimming was later linked to a missense DCLRE1C variant. With high specificity and sensitivity, the classifier reportedly diagnosed cytomegalovirus status. Follow-up analysis found HLA locus-dependent TCR association rates, highest for DRB1 and lowest for HLA-C.

Sequenced input: PBMCs. This receptor was taken from a human donor in good health. The chain employs TRBV10-1 and TRBJ2-5; 9 positions agree with TRBD1. The better agreement between TRBJ2-7 and the DNA end casts doubt on the J call. CDR3 DNA: TGCGCCAGCAGCCGGGACAGGGACTACGAGCAGTACTTC. This encodes CASSRDRDYEQYF.